These 21 T cell receptor beta chains were sequenced from one sample in a study of neurological immune-mediated disorders. As to time point: longitudinal time-point 1 (baseline). TCRdb re-derived calls from the 5' RACE reads in MiXCR, one entry per CDR3 protein. The sample includes tens of thousands of distinct CDR3 sequences, approximately 13% seen only once; the top ten take 4.6%. The sample taken for sequencing was PBMCs. Receptors were obtained from a female donor with HTLV-1-associated myelopathy (HAM/TSP).

This clonotype was seen many times. The chain employs TRBV10-3 and TRBJ1-5; 8 bases are a match to TRBD1. V trimming: 4 bases; J trimming: 3 bases; junction bases outside the gene matches: 11. CDR3 length: 17 amino acids. The germline V gene encodes CDR1 ENHRY and CDR2 SYGVKD. CDR3 sequence: CAISADRVEVNNQPQHF. The DNA of the CDR3 is TGTGCCATCAGTGCGGACAGGGTAGAAGTGAACAATCAGCCCCAGCATTTT.

This clonotype was recorded at least ten times. The CDR3 is CSARRDSLYGYTF. The CDR3 DNA follows: TGCAGTGCTAGACGAGACAGTCTCTATGGCTACACCTTC. The chain is built from TRBV20-1 and TRBJ1-2, with D perhaps matching TRBD1 (5 bases). V was shortened by 2 bases and J by 4 bases, with 11 bases between the two germline ends. This CDR3 is built from 13 residues. The germline V gene has CDR1 DFQATT and CDR2 SNEGSKA (reference sequence).

This clonotype was recorded many times. V and J are TRBV28 and TRBJ1-2; D may be TRBD1 (6 bases). Trimming shortened V by 2 bases and J by 1 base, and 11 bases separated the two germline ends. CDR1 and CDR2 (germline): MDHEN, SYDVKM. The CDR3 is made up of 15 amino acids. CDR3: CASSLRDKVNYGYTF. CDR3 DNA sequence: TGTGCCAGCAGTTTAAGGGACAAGGTTAACTATGGCTACACCTTC.

This clonotype was recorded many times. The chain employs TRBV27 and TRBJ2-2; D may be TRBD1 (6 bases). Per the germline V gene, CDR1 is MNHEY and CDR2 is SMNVEV (reference sequence). This CDR3 contains 18 residues. V was shortened by 4 bases and J by 0 bases, with 18 bases between the two germline ends. The CDR3 DNA sequence: TGTGCCAGCAGTTGGAGGCGTACAGGGCTCACGAACACCGGGGAGCTGTTTTTT. The encoded protein is CASSWRRTGLTNTGELFF.

This clonotype was seen many times. Written as DNA, the CDR3 is TGTGCCAGCAGTTACGACAGGGGCGAGCAGTACTTC. Translating gives CASSYDRGEQYF. The chain joins TRBV6-5 to TRBJ2-7; 8 bases fit TRBD1. The V gene end was trimmed by 2 bases and the J gene end by 6 bases; junction bases not matched to a gene: 0. CDR3 length: 12 amino acids. Germline V CDR1 and CDR2: MNHEY, SVGAGI.

This clonotype has ten or more counts. The chain uses TRBV24-1 and TRBJ2-3; D assignment may be TRBD1 or TRBD2 (8 bases each). V lost 5 bases and J lost 0, with 23 bases in between. The CDR3 sequence is 19 residues long. Germline lookup yields CDR1 KGHDR and CDR2 SFDVKD. For the CDR3, the DNA is TGTGCCACCAGTGTCGGCAGGGGGCGGCGGGGGGTTAGCACAGATACGCAGTATTTT. It yields the protein CATSVGRGRRGVSTDTQYF.

The sample holds many counts of this clonotype. The gene calls are TRBV6-6 and TRBJ2-2, with no clear D. Germline V gene lookup returns CDR1 MNHNY and CDR2 SVGAGI (reference sequence). V was cut by 4 bases and J by 3 bases, with 12 bases left in between. The CDR3 loop spans 15 amino acids. The CDR3 here is CASSLQLGDTGELFF. As DNA, the CDR3 is TGTGCCAGCAGTTTACAACTTGGGGACACCGGGGAGCTGTTTTTT.

This clonotype was observed a handful of times. The J gene is TRBJ2-5, the V gene TRBV10-2, with D perhaps matching TRBD2 (6 bases). CDR1 is WSHSY, CDR2 SAAADI, per germline. The V end lost 6 bases, the J end lost 11 bases, and 22 bases lay between the germline ends. This CDR3 spans 14 amino acids. The CDR3: CASRVLAAPQIQYF. The CDR3 bases are TGCGCCAGCAGGGTATTAGCGGCGCCTCAGATTCAGTACTTC.

In this sample, this clonotype turned up many times. The V gene is TRBV15, the J gene TRBJ2-3, with D possibly TRBD2 on 7 matching bases. The CDR3 has 14 amino acids. V gave up 7 bases and J gave up 2 bases, with 13 bases separating them. CDR1 and CDR2 (germline): LNHNV, YYDKDF (reference sequence). CDR3 residues: CATMGGANTDTQYF. The CDR3 coding sequence is TGTGCCACCATGGGGGGGGCTAACACAGATACGCAGTATTTT.

This clonotype was detected only a few times. The J gene is TRBJ2-1, the V gene TRBV20-1, with TRBD1 identical over 7 bases. V shed 8 bases, J shed 4 bases, and the junction held 8 bases outside the gene matches. The CDR3 covers 13 residues. Looked up from germline, CDR1 is DFQATT and CDR2 is SNEGSKA (reference sequence). The CDR3 here is CSTTGKNYNEQFF. DNA of the CDR3: TGCAGTACGACAGGGAAGAATTACAATGAGCAGTTCTTC.

This clonotype showed up many times. The chain couples TRBV27 to TRBJ2-7; 12 nucleotides line up with TRBD2. The J segment lost 1 base and the V segment lost 2 bases, leaving 12 bases of the junction unmatched. Germline CDR1 reads MNHEY; CDR2 reads SMNVEV (reference sequence). The CDR3 loop spans 19 amino acids. The CDR3 DNA sequence: TGTGCCAGCAGTTTACTCTTCCTAGCGGGGGGGCCCTCTTCCTACGAGCAGTACTTC. Translation gives CASSLLFLAGGPSSYEQYF.

The chain recombines TRBV10-3 with TRBJ2-1; D is ambiguous. The germline V gene encodes CDR1 ENHRY and CDR2 SYGVKD. CDR3 size: 11 residues. The DNA for the CDR3 is TGTTCCTCGGCGTCCTACAATGAGCAGTTCTTC. As protein: CSSASYNEQFF.

This clonotype was seen ten or more times. The chain carries TRBV2 and TRBJ1-2; D may be TRBD1 (5 bases). With 1 base removed from V and 8 bases from J, the gap between germline ends came to 8 bases. The CDR3 length is 12 residues. Germline V gene data show CDR1 as SNHLY and CDR2 as FYNNEI. The CDR3 region is CASSEGGTGYTF. DNA of the CDR3: TGTGCCAGCAGTGAAGGGGGGACCGGCTACACCTTC. The full variable domain, with the rest looked up from reference TRBV2 and TRBJ1-2, is EPEVTQTPSHQVTQMGQEVILRCVPISNHLYFYWYRQILGQKVEFLVSFYNNEISEKSEIFDDQFSVERPDGSNFTLKIRSTKLEDSAMYFCASSEGGTGYTFGSGTRLTVV.

This clonotype was picked up many times. This chain connects TRBV2 to TRBJ1-1, with unresolved D. Trimming left V 5 bases short and J 1 base short, with 11 bases between. This CDR3 has 14 residues. Per the germline V gene, CDR1 is SNHLY and CDR2 is FYNNEI. The CDR3 DNA reads TGTGCCAGCAGTCTACGGAGACGGAACACTGAAGCTTTCTTT. Its protein is CASSLRRRNTEAFF. The entire variable domain, with the rest obtained from reference TRBV2 and TRBJ1-1, is as follows: EPEVTQTPSHQVTQMGQEVILRCVPISNHLYFYWYRQILGQKVEFLVSFYNNEISEKSEIFDDQFSVERPDGSNFTLKIRSTKLEDSAMYFCASSLRRRNTEAFFGQGTRLTVV.

This clonotype was seen many times. CDR3 nucleotide sequence: TGTGCCAGCAGGCAACAGGGGAGTGGGTCCGTCGAGCAGTACTTC. Amino acid sequence: CASRQQGSGSVEQYF. The chain couples TRBV6-2 or TRBV6-3 to TRBJ2-7, with 7 bases fitting TRBD1. The germline CDR1 and CDR2 sequences are MNHEY and SVGEGT. This CDR3 spans 15 amino acids. V gave up 6 bases and J gave up 6 bases; unmatched junction bases: 14.

This clonotype was counted at least ten times. The chain has TRBV20-1 and TRBJ2-1; 9 positions agree with TRBD1. The CDR3 spans 14 residues. Unmatched junction bases numbered 5, after V lost 3 bases and J lost 5 bases. Per germline, CDR1 DFQATT and CDR2 SNEGSKA (reference sequence). The CDR3 region has the DNA TGCAGTGCTAGTAGTGGACAGGGGAACAATGAGCAGTTCTTC. Translating gives CSASSGQGNNEQFF.

V gene TRBV7-3 combines with J gene TRBJ2-7; 9 nucleotides line up with TRBD1. The CDR3 contains 13 residues. Germline V gene lookup returns CDR1 SGHTA and CDR2 FQGTGA. The J segment lost 7 bases and the V segment lost 5 bases, leaving 6 bases of the junction unmatched. Here the CDR3 DNA reads TGTGCCAGCAGCCACACAGGGGGCAGAGAGCAGTACTTC. Protein: CASSHTGGREQYF.

This clonotype has ten or more counts. The chain recombines TRBV7-9 with TRBJ2-7; D possibly corresponds to TRBD1 (5 bases). This CDR3 region has 14 residues. CDR1 is SEHNR and CDR2 is FQNEAQ in the germline V gene (reference sequence). Trimming took off 5 bases at V and 3 bases at J, with 14 bases between the two ends. CDR3 bases: TGTGCCAGCAGCCTAGGGGCAGACAGCTACGAGCAGTACTTC. Translated, it gives CASSLGADSYEQYF.

Turning to this clonotype: Relative to the germline gene, one junction end is altered; a read error may explain this. The V call is TRBV4-1, the J call TRBJ2-1; D not resolved. The CDR3 totals 17 residues. Germline assignment: CDR1 MGHRA and CDR2 YSYEKL. CDR3 coding DNA: TGCGTCAGCAGCCAAGATTCGTCTTCTCTCTCCGACAATGAGCAGTTCTTC. It codes for CVSSQDSSSLSDNEQFF.

In this sample, this clonotype turned up many times. V and J are TRBV28 and TRBJ2-3; no clear D. Germline V gene lookup returns CDR1 MDHEN and CDR2 SYDVKM. This CDR3 has 15 amino acids. The ends were cut back, 1 base at V and 2 bases at J, with 10 bases in the middle. In DNA form, the CDR3 reads TGTGCCAGCAGTTTATCCGACACCGACACAGATACGCAGTATTTT. Protein sequence: CASSLSDTDTDTQYF.

This clonotype showed up many times. The chain links TRBV5-1 to TRBJ1-5, with a weak D call TRBD1 (5 bases). The germline V gene encodes CDR1 SGHRS and CDR2 YFSETQ. Between the trimmed V and J ends, which lost 4 bases and 1 base, there was a span of 12 bases. The CDR3 is 15 amino acids. This CDR3 is CASSPGTVSNQPQHF. The CDR3, as DNA: TGCGCCAGCAGCCCGGGGACGGTGAGCAATCAGCCCCAGCATTTT.